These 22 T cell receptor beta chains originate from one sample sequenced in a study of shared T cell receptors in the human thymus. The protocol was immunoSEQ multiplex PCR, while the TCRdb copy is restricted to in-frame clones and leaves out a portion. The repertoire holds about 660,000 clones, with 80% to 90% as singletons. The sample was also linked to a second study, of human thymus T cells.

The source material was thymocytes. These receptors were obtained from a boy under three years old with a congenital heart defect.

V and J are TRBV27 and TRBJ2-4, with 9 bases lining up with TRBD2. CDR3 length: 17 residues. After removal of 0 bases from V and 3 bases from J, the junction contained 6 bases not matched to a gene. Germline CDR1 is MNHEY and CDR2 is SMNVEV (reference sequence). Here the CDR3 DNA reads TGTGCCAGCAGTTTATCAAGGCGGGGGGGTGGCAAAAACATTCAGTACTTC. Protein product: CASSLSRRGGGKNIQYF.

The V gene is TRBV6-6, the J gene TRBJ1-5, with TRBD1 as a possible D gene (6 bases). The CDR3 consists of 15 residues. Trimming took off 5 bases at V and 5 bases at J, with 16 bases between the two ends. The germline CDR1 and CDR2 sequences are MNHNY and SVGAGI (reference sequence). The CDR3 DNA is TGTGCCAGCAGTAACTATGGACAGCTTGATCAGCCCCAGCATTTT. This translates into CASSNYGQLDQPQHF.

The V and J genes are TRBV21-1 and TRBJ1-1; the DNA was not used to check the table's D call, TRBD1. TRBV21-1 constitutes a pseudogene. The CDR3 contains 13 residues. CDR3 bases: TGTGCCAGCAGCAAGCGGACAAACACTGAAGCTTTCTTT. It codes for CASSKRTNTEAFF.

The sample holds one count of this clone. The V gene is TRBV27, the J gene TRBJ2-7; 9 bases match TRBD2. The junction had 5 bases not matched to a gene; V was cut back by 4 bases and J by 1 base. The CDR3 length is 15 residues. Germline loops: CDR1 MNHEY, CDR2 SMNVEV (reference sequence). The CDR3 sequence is CASSSGLAQSYEQYF. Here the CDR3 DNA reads TGTGCCAGCAGTTCAGGACTAGCGCAATCCTACGAGCAGTACTTC.

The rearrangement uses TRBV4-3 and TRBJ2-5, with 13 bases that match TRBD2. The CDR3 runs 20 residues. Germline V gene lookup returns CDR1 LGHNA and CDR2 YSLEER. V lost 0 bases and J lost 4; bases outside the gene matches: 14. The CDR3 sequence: CASSQDRLTSGRIGGETQYF. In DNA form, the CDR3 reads TGCGCCAGCAGCCAAGATCGTCTGACTAGCGGGAGGATAGGTGGAGAGACCCAGTACTTC.

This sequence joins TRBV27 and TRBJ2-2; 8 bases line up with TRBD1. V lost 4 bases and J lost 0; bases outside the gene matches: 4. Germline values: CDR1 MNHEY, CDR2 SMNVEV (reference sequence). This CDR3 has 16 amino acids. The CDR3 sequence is CASSSDRGPNTGELFF. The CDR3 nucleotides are TGTGCCAGCAGTTCAGACAGGGGACCGAACACCGGGGAGCTGTTTTTT.

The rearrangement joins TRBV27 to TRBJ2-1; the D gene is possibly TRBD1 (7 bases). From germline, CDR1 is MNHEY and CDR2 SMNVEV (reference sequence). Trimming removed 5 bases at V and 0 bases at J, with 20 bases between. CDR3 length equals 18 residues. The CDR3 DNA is TGTGCCAGCAGTCCCGGGGGTAGGGGGCGAACCTCCTACAATGAGCAGTTCTTC. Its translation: CASSPGGRGRTSYNEQFF.

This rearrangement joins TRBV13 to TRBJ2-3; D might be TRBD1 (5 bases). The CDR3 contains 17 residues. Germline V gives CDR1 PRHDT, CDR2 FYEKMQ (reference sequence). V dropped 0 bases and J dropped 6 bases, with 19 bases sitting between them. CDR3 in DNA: TGTGCCAGCAGCTTAGGCCTGTTGTCAGGGCTTGGGGATACGCAGTATTTT. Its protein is CASSLGLLSGLGDTQYF.

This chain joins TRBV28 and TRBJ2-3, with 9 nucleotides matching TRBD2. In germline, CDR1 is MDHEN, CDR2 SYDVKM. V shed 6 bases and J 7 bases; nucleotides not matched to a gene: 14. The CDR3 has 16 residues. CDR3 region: CASSLDPGTSSNTQYF. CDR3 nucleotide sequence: TGTGCCAGCAGCCTTGATCCCGGGACTAGCTCAAATACGCAGTATTTT.

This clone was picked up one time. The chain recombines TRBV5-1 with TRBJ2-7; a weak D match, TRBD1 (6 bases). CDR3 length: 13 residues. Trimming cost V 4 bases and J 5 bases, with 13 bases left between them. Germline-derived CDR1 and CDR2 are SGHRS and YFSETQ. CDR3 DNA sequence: TGCGCCAGCAGCATCCCTTGGGGGCACGAGCAGTACTTC. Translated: CASSIPWGHEQYF.

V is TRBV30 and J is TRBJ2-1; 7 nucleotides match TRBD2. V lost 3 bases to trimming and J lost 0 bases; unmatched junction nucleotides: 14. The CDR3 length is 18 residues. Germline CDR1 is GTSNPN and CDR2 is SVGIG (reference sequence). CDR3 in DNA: TGTGCCTGGAGGGCTGGGCTTTTAGCGGGCTACTCCTACAATGAGCAGTTCTTC. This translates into CAWRAGLLAGYSYNEQFF.

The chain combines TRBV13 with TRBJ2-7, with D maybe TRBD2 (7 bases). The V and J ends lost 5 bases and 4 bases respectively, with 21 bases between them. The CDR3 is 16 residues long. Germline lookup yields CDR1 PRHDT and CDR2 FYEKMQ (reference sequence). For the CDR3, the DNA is TGTGCCAGCAGCAGGGGGGGAAAACACCTCGGATACGAGCAGTACTTC. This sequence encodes CASSRGGKHLGYEQYF.

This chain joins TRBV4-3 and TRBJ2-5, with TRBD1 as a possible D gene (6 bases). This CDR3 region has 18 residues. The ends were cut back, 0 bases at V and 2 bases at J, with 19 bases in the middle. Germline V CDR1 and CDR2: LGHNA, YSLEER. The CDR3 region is CASSQDRWAGERQETQYF. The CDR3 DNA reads TGCGCCAGCAGCCAAGATCGGTGGGCAGGGGAACGTCAAGAGACCCAGTACTTC.

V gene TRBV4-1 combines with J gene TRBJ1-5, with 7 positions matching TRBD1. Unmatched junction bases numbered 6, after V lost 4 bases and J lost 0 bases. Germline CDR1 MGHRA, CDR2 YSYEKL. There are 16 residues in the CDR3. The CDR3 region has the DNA TGCGCCAGCAGCCCCGGGACAGCTTATAGCAATCAGCCCCAGCATTTT. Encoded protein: CASSPGTAYSNQPQHF.

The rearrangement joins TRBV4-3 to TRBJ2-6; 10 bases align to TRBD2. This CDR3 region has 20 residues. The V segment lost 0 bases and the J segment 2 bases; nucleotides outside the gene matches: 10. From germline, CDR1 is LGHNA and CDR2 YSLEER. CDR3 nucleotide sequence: TGCGCCAGCAGCCAAGATCGGCCTAGCGGGAGTAGGACTGGGGCCAACGTCCTGACTTTC. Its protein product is CASSQDRPSGSRTGANVLTF.

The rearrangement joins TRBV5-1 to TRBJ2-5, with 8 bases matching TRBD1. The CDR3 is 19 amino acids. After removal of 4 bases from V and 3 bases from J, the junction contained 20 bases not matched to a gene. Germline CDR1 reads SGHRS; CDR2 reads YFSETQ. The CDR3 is CASSPQLVLGTGDKETQYF. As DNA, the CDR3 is TGCGCCAGCAGCCCGCAACTGGTGTTAGGGACAGGCGACAAAGAGACCCAGTACTTC.

CDR3 sequence (DNA): TGTGCCAGCAGTTTTCAGTGGAGGGAGGGTGGTCAGCCCCAGCATTTT. This gives the protein CASSFQWREGGQPQHF. This rearrangement joins TRBV28 to TRBJ1-5; no clear D gene. Germline-derived CDR1 and CDR2 are MDHEN and SYDVKM. V was trimmed by 3 bases and J by 6 bases, leaving 18 bases between them. The CDR3 length is 16 residues.

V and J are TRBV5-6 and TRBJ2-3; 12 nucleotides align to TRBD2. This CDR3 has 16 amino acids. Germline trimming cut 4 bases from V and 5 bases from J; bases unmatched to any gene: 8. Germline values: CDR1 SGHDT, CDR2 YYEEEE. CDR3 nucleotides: TGTGCCAGCAGCCCCGGACTAGCGGGGCCCGGAGATACGCAGTATTTT. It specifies CASSPGLAGPGDTQYF.

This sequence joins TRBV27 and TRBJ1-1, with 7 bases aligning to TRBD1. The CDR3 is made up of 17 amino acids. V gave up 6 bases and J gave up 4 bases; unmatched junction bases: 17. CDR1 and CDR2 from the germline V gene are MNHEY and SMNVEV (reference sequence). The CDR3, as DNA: TGTGCCAGCAGCCCGTATGGGACAGATCTCGGTAGCACTGAAGCTTTCTTT. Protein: CASSPYGTDLGSTEAFF.

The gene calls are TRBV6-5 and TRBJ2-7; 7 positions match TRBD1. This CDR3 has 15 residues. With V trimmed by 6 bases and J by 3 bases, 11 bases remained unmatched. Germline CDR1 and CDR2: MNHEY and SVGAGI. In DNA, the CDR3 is TGTGCCAGCAGCCCCTCCGGGACAGACTACTACGAGCAGTACTTC. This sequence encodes CASSPSGTDYYEQYF.

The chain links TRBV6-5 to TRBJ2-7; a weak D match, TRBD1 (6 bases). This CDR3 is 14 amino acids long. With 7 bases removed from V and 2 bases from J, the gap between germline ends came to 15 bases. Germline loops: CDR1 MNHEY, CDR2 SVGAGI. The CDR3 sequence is CASTSGVSTYEQYF. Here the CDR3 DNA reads TGTGCCAGCACGTCAGGGGTATCGACCTACGAGCAGTACTTC.

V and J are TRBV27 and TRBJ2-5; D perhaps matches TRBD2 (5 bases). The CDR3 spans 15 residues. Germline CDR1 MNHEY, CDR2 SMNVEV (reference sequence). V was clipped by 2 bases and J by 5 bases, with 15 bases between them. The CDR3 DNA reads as TGTGCCAGCAGTTTACCTTCTTTGGCGGGCGAGACCCAGTACTTC. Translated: CASSLPSLAGETQYF.